Presented here are 31 T cell receptor beta chains from one specimen sequenced in a study of identical twins. TCRdb redid the calling of the 5' RACE reads with MiXCR, one entry per CDR3 protein. Among 400,000 to 550,000 distinct CDR3 sequences listed, around 20% were seen once. These data also featured in a second study, about T cells expressing NK-cell markers.

Specimen: CD4+ T cells sorted from blood. These receptors were collected from a young woman in good health.

In its sample, this clonotype was seen a few times. V gene TRBV7-9 combines with J gene TRBJ2-2, with D hard to call. V lost 2 bases to trimming and J lost 13 bases, with 11 bases between them. Germline CDR1 SEHNR, CDR2 FQNEAQ (reference sequence). The CDR3 has 12 amino acids. The CDR3 sequence: CASSLMQLLLFF. The DNA of the CDR3 is TGTGCCAGCAGCTTAATGCAACTGTTGCTGTTTTTT.

The V and J genes are TRBV18 and TRBJ1-1; no clear D. This CDR3 comprises 12 residues. Germline values: CDR1 KGHSH, CDR2 LQKENI. V shed 6 bases and J shed 1 base, with 6 bases lying between them. CDR3 sequence reads: CASSKGNTEAFF. The CDR3 nucleotides are TGTGCCAGCTCTAAGGGGAACACTGAAGCTTTCTTT.

This clonotype was found a few times. The V gene is TRBV7-3, the J gene TRBJ2-1, with D perhaps matching TRBD1 or TRBD2 (5 bases each). Trimming took 5 bases from V and 10 from J, leaving 21 bases between them. The CDR3 covers 15 residues. The germline V gene has CDR1 SGHTA and CDR2 FQGTGA. CDR3 residues: CASSPPGDPLGEQFF. CDR3 DNA sequence: TGTGCCAGCAGCCCCCCCGGGGACCCATTGGGGGAGCAGTTCTTC.

This chain joins TRBV20-1 and TRBJ1-1; 8 bases fit TRBD1. V gave up 5 bases and J gave up 6 bases; unmatched junction bases: 5. The CDR3 totals 12 residues. Germline V gene data show CDR1 as DFQATT and CDR2 as SNEGSKA (reference sequence). The CDR3 DNA follows: TGCAGTGCTCCTGGACAGGGCGCTGAAGCTTTCTTT. As protein: CSAPGQGAEAFF.

The rearrangement joins TRBV7-9 to TRBJ1-1; possible D gene TRBD1, 5 bases. V was clipped by 1 base and J by 4 bases, with 13 bases between them. CDR1 and CDR2 from the germline V gene are SEHNR and FQNEAQ (reference sequence). CDR3 length equals 15 residues. The chain's CDR3 is CASSLGAGLGTEAFF. The CDR3 DNA sequence: TGTGCCAGCAGCTTAGGTGCAGGGTTAGGCACTGAAGCTTTCTTT.

This clonotype appeared a few times. The chain combines TRBV6-4 with TRBJ2-5; no reliable D call. Trimming left V 2 bases short and J 0 bases short, with 10 bases between. The germline V gene encodes CDR1 MRHNA and CDR2 SNTAGT. CDR3 size: 15 residues. CDR3 sequence reads: CASSDADCHQETQYF. In DNA, the CDR3 is TGTGCCAGCAGTGACGCAGACTGCCACCAAGAGACCCAGTACTTC.

This chain's CDR3 is CASSLPEAGALDEQFF. CDR3 coding DNA: TGTGCCAGCAGCCTCCCGGAAGCGGGAGCGTTGGATGAGCAGTTCTTC. V is TRBV21-1 and J is TRBJ2-1; the table assigns TRBD2, which was not confirmed against the DNA. TRBV21-1 is noted as a pseudogene. The CDR3 loop spans 16 amino acids.

This clonotype appeared a few times. This sequence joins TRBV5-1 and TRBJ2-7; 11 bases align to TRBD2. The CDR3 covers 14 residues. Trimming cost V 4 bases and J 7 bases; bases outside gene matches: 7. Germline V gene data show CDR1 as SGHRS and CDR2 as YFSETQ. The CDR3 DNA sequence: TGCGCCAGCAGCCGAGGGACTAGCGGACGGGAGCAGTACTTC. Encoded protein: CASSRGTSGREQYF. Full variable domain (missing parts from reference TRBV5-1 and TRBJ2-7): KAGVTQTPRYLIKTRGQQVTLSCSPISGHRSVSWYQQTPGQGLQFLFEYFSETQRNKGNFPGRFSGRQFSNSRSEMNVSTLELGDSALYLCASSRGTSGREQYFGPGTRLTVT.

The chain carries TRBV20-1 and TRBJ2-1; tentatively, D is TRBD2 (7 bases). Germline assignment: CDR1 DFQATT and CDR2 SNEGSKA (reference sequence). The CDR3 totals 15 residues. Trimming removed 0 bases from V and 2 bases from J, with 11 bases in between. The chain's CDR3 is CSARDRGRAYNEQFF. CDR3 in DNA: TGCAGTGCTAGAGATAGGGGGAGGGCCTACAATGAGCAGTTCTTC.

The sample holds a few counts of this clonotype. This chain connects TRBV14 to TRBJ2-2, with D possibly matching TRBD1 (6 bases). Germline assignment: CDR1 SGHDN and CDR2 FVKESK. The CDR3 is 13 residues long. V was trimmed by 4 bases and J by 8 bases, leaving 11 bases between them. As DNA, the CDR3 is TGTGCCAGCAGCCCACAGGGCTTGGGGGAGCTGTTTTTT. This gives the protein CASSPQGLGELFF.

V and J are TRBV5-1 and TRBJ2-3; no clear D gene. Deletions cut 3 bases from V and 4 bases from J, with 12 bases between. CDR3 size: 14 residues. In germline, CDR1 is SGHRS, CDR2 YFSETQ. The CDR3 DNA reads TGCGCCAGCAGCTCCTGGGGTAACTCAGATACGCAGTATTTT. This encodes CASSSWGNSDTQYF.

This clonotype was recorded a few times. The chain recombines TRBV7-8 with TRBJ2-7; the match to TRBD2 covers 11 bases. The trim removed 2 bases at V and 0 bases at J, leaving 15 bases unmatched. Germline V CDR1 and CDR2: SGHVS, FQNEAQ. This CDR3 comprises 20 residues. CDR3 DNA: TGTGCCAGCAGCTTACCACGAACAGCTAGCGGGAGGTCGAACTCCTACGAGCAGTACTTC. Protein product: CASSLPRTASGRSNSYEQYF. Full variable domain (rest looked up from reference TRBV7-8 and TRBJ2-7): GAGVSQSPRYKVAKRGQDVALRCDPISGHVSLFWYQQALGQGPEFLTYFQNEAQLDKSGLPSDRFFAERPEGSVSTLKIQRTQQEDSAVYLCASSLPRTASGRSNSYEQYFGPGTRLTVT.

In its sample, this clonotype was seen many times. This rearrangement joins TRBV12-3 or TRBV12-4 to TRBJ1-2, with TRBD1 as a possible D gene (5 bases). The V end lost 1 base, the J end lost 5 bases, and 11 bases lay between the germline ends. CDR3 length: 14 amino acids. This chain's CDR3 is CASSLGVGEYGYTF. The CDR3 region has the DNA TGTGCCAGCAGTTTAGGGGTGGGGGAGTATGGCTACACCTTC.

Many counts were recorded for this clonotype. This chain links TRBV20-1 with TRBJ2-5, with TRBD2 identical over 8 bases. Germline lookup yields CDR1 DFQATT and CDR2 SNEGSKA (reference sequence). The length of the CDR3 is 12 residues. J gave up 3 bases and V 3 bases, and 0 bases lay outside the gene matches. The CDR3 DNA reads TGCAGTGCTAGGCGGGGGGAAGAGACCCAGTACTTC. Translating gives CSARRGEETQYF.

This clonotype was detected a few times. The CDR3 nucleotides are TGTGCCAGCAGTTACTGGGACAGCTTTGATGAGCAGTTCTTC. It yields the protein CASSYWDSFDEQFF. The chain joins TRBV6-5 to TRBJ2-1; 7 nucleotides line up with TRBD1. The CDR3 sequence is 14 residues long. V shed 1 base and J 8 bases; nucleotides not matched to a gene: 5. Per germline, CDR1 MNHEY and CDR2 SVGAGI.

The V call is TRBV29-1, the J call TRBJ2-1; tentatively, D is TRBD2 (6 bases). The CDR3 is made up of 14 amino acids. V gave up 3 bases and J gave up 4 bases, with 13 bases separating them. Germline lookup yields CDR1 SQVTM and CDR2 ANQGSEA. CDR3 sequence reads: CSVEAGFLYNEQFF. The CDR3 DNA reads TGCAGCGTTGAGGCGGGGTTCCTTTACAATGAGCAGTTCTTC.

This clonotype was detected a few times. This chain links TRBV6-6 with TRBJ2-7, with D possibly matching TRBD1 (5 bases). Between the trimmed V and J ends, which lost 7 bases and 5 bases, there was a span of 15 bases. There are 13 residues in the CDR3. The germline gives CDR1 MNHNY, CDR2 SVGAGI (reference sequence). The CDR3 nucleotides are TGTGCCAGCACCTTAAGAGGCAGGGACGAGCAGTACTTC. Its translation: CASTLRGRDEQYF.

This clonotype was seen once. The chain joins TRBV20-1 to TRBJ2-5; 7 bases are a match to TRBD2. Per the germline V gene, CDR1 is DFQATT and CDR2 is SNEGSKA (reference sequence). Trimming removed 6 bases from V and 5 bases from J; junction bases left unmatched: 12. The CDR3 has 14 amino acids. The CDR3 nucleotides are TGCAGTGCGGGGGGGGGACGGGGGTCGGAGACCCAGTACTTC. As protein: CSAGGGRGSETQYF.

The V call is TRBV7-8, the J call TRBJ1-1; a possible D gene is TRBD1 (6 bases). The CDR3 runs 16 residues. Germline assignment: CDR1 SGHVS and CDR2 FQNEAQ. Trimming stripped 5 bases from V and 2 bases from J, with 18 bases between. CDR3 sequence: CASSHRLQGRNTEAFF. CDR3 coding DNA: TGTGCCAGCAGCCACCGGCTACAGGGACGCAACACTGAAGCTTTCTTT. Full variable domain (remainder filled in from reference TRBV7-8 and TRBJ1-1): GAGVSQSPRYKVAKRGQDVALRCDPISGHVSLFWYQQALGQGPEFLTYFQNEAQLDKSGLPSDRFFAERPEGSVSTLKIQRTQQEDSAVYLCASSHRLQGRNTEAFFGQGTRLTVV.

This clonotype showed up just a few times. V and J are TRBV13 and TRBJ2-3, with 10 bases fitting TRBD2. Trimming cost V 5 bases and J 6 bases; bases outside gene matches: 11. The CDR3 is 16 amino acids. Looked up from germline, CDR1 is PRHDT and CDR2 is FYEKMQ (reference sequence). The DNA of the CDR3 is TGTGCCAGCAGCCCCGGGCTAGCGGGAGAGTACGATACGCAGTATTTT. The encoded protein is CASSPGLAGEYDTQYF.

This clonotype occurred once. The genes are TRBV6-2 or TRBV6-3 and TRBJ2-1, with D maybe TRBD1 (7 bases). Germline V CDR1 and CDR2: MNHEY, SVGEGT. With 0 bases removed from V and 10 bases from J, the gap between germline ends came to 19 bases. The CDR3 covers 16 residues. CDR3 bases: TGTGCCAGCAGTTACTCGGTTGACAGGGAGGTTGGAGAGCAGTTCTTC. This gives the protein CASSYSVDREVGEQFF.

The table lists this clonotype with a few counts. The chain links TRBV10-3 to TRBJ2-1; 12 bases align to TRBD1. CDR1 and CDR2 from the germline V gene are ENHRY and SYGVKD. The CDR3 contains 14 residues. With V trimmed by 8 bases and J by 7 bases, 6 bases remained unmatched. CDR3 DNA: TGTGCCATCGGGGGACAGGGGGCGCATAATGAGCAGTTCTTC. The encoded protein is CAIGGQGAHNEQFF.

This clonotype was seen a few times. The chain uses TRBV30 and TRBJ2-5; 11 nucleotides line up with TRBD2. The CDR3 has 15 residues. Germline V gives CDR1 GTSNPN, CDR2 SVGIG (reference sequence). The V gene end was trimmed by 3 bases and the J gene end by 2 bases; junction bases not matched to a gene: 5. CDR3 sequence: CAWRGGLAEQETQYF. The CDR3 DNA is TGTGCCTGGAGAGGGGGACTAGCGGAACAAGAGACCCAGTACTTC.

The CDR3 sequence is CSARSRGSEAFF. The CDR3 DNA reads as TGCAGTGCTAGATCCAGGGGGTCTGAAGCTTTCTTT. This chain joins TRBV20-1 and TRBJ1-1; TRBD1 matches 7 bases. Unmatched junction bases numbered 3, after V lost 2 bases and J lost 6 bases. This CDR3 has 12 residues. Germline CDR1 reads DFQATT; CDR2 reads SNEGSKA (reference sequence).

This clonotype was seen a handful of times. The V call is TRBV6-5, the J call TRBJ2-5; the D is unclear. This CDR3 contains 13 residues. The germline gives CDR1 MNHEY, CDR2 SVGAGI. The V end lost 4 bases, the J end lost 1 base, and 7 bases lay between the germline ends. Here the CDR3 DNA reads TGTGCCAGCAGTTGGAGAATCCAAGAGACCCAGTACTTC. The encoded protein is CASSWRIQETQYF.

This clonotype has more than one count but fewer than ten. The V and J genes are TRBV12-3 or TRBV12-4 and TRBJ1-1; D might be TRBD1 (5 bases). The V gene lost 4 bases and the J gene lost 0 bases, with 12 bases spanning the gap. The CDR3 length is 15 residues. CDR3 in DNA: TGTGCCAGCAGTTCAGGGTATTTCATGAACACTGAAGCTTTCTTT. It encodes CASSSGYFMNTEAFF.

Worth noting for this clonotype: A much bigger clone sits one base away, suggesting this may be a read error. The V call is TRBV7-8, the J call TRBJ2-1, with D perhaps TRBD1 or TRBD2 (5 bases each). The CDR3 sequence is 15 residues long. V dropped 6 bases and J dropped 6 bases, with 18 bases sitting between them. CDR1 SGHVS and CDR2 FQNEAQ come from the germline V gene. The CDR3 sequence: CASSRTRDLGNEQFF. Here the CDR3 DNA reads TGTGCCAGCAGTCGAACACGGGACCTCGGCAATGAGCAGTTCTTC.

The chain joins TRBV20-1 to TRBJ2-1; 8 positions agree with TRBD2. The CDR3 totals 14 residues. In germline, CDR1 is DFQATT, CDR2 SNEGSKA (reference sequence). CDR3 DNA sequence: TGCAGCGCCATAACGAGCGGGAGTTTCAATGAGCAGTTCTTC. This sequence encodes CSAITSGSFNEQFF.

The rearrangement links TRBV5-1 to TRBJ1-1; 7 bases match TRBD1. CDR3 length: 13 residues. The V gene end was trimmed by 2 bases and the J gene end by 7 bases; junction bases not matched to a gene: 5. Germline V gene lookup returns CDR1 SGHRS and CDR2 YFSETQ. DNA of the CDR3: TGCGCCAGCAGCTTAGACAGGGCGGGTGAAGCTTTCTTT. Translated: CASSLDRAGEAFF.

This clonotype was seen just once. V usage is TRBV6-6 and J usage is TRBJ1-5; D possibly corresponds to TRBD1 (5 bases). Trimming left V 6 bases short and J 1 base short, with 7 bases between. CDR3 length: 13 amino acids. The germline V gene has CDR1 MNHNY and CDR2 SVGAGI (reference sequence). The CDR3 sequence is CASRAGSNQPQHF. The DNA for the CDR3 is TGTGCCAGCAGGGCAGGGAGCAATCAGCCCCAGCATTTT.

The chain has TRBV24-1 and TRBJ2-1, with TRBD2 matching 11 bases. Germline V gene lookup returns CDR1 KGHDR and CDR2 SFDVKD. This CDR3 spans 15 amino acids. The trim removed 3 bases at V and 9 bases at J, leaving 6 bases unmatched. The CDR3 reads CATSDPSGGSGEQFF. CDR3 DNA: TGTGCCACCAGTGATCCTAGCGGGGGGTCGGGTGAGCAGTTCTTC.